Listed below are T cell receptor beta chains from one sample, sequenced in a study of shared clonotypes between healthy human individuals. Some clones are missing from TCRdb's copy, which holds only in-frame ones; the method was immunoSEQ multiplex PCR. The sample records about 96,000 clones, roughly half being singletons. The sample consisted of PBMCs. These receptors originate from a woman between 40 and 50 years old in good health. Some clones in this sample may be carry-over from other donors' samples. Each CDR3 is given with its conserved first and last residue. A D gene is named only where the DNA matches it firmly. Expanded clones are given a class, and other clones once, few, many or no size at all.

d_call: .
v_call: TRBV11-1
j_call: TRBJ2-7
clone_size: .
cdr3_nt: TGTGCCAGCCTTAATGGAGACGAGCAGTACTTC
cdr3_aa: CASLNGDEQYF

d_call: .
v_call: TRBV6-1
j_call: TRBJ2-7
clone_size: .
cdr3_nt: TGTGCCACCCAGAACCGGGGTATCTACGAGCAGTACTTC
cdr3_aa: CATQNRGIYEQYF

d_call: TRBD2
v_call: TRBV10-3
j_call: TRBJ2-7
clone_size: .
cdr3_nt: TGTGCCATCAGTGATACTAGCGGGATGTGCGAGCAGTACTTC
cdr3_aa: CAISDTSGMCEQYF

d_call: .
v_call: TRBV10-2
j_call: TRBJ2-5
clone_size: many
cdr3_nt: TGCGCCAGCAGTGAGTCGGAGACCCAGTACTTC
cdr3_aa: CASSESETQYF

d_call: .
v_call: TRBV5-1
j_call: TRBJ2-5
clone_size: once
cdr3_nt: TGCGCCAGCAGCTTGGACAACCCCGAGGAGACCCAGTACTTC
cdr3_aa: CASSLDNPEETQYF

d_call: TRBD1
v_call: TRBV18
j_call: TRBJ1-2
clone_size: many
cdr3_nt: TGTGCCAGCTCACCAATACAGGGGCATGACTATGGCTACACCTTC
cdr3_aa: CASSPIQGHDYGYTF

d_call: .
v_call: TRBV28
j_call: TRBJ2-7
clone_size: many
cdr3_nt: TGTGCCAGCGGGGGGGCAACGAACTCCTACGAGCAGTACTTC
cdr3_aa: CASGGATNSYEQYF

d_call: TRBD1
v_call: TRBV6-1
j_call: TRBJ2-7
clone_size: many
cdr3_nt: TGTGCCAGCAGTGTGTCCGGGACAGGGTCGTACGAGCAGTACTTC
cdr3_aa: CASSVSGTGSYEQYF

d_call: .
v_call: TRBV30
j_call: TRBJ1-2
clone_size: many
cdr3_nt: TGTGCCTGGAGCCCTTATCGGGGCTCGGATGGCTACACCTTC
cdr3_aa: CAWSPYRGSDGYTF

d_call: .
v_call: TRBV30
j_call: TRBJ1-4
clone_size: .
cdr3_nt: TGTGCCTGGAGTGGGGGTGACAATGAAAAACTGTTTTTT
cdr3_aa: CAWSGGDNEKLFF

d_call: .
v_call: TRBV30
j_call: TRBJ1-2
clone_size: many
cdr3_nt: TGTGCCTGGAGTGCGGGGGGCGATTATGGCTACACCTTC
cdr3_aa: CAWSAGGDYGYTF

d_call: TRBD1
v_call: TRBV5-1
j_call: TRBJ2-2
clone_size: .
cdr3_nt: TGCGCCAGCAGCTTTAATGGACAGGGGAACACCGGGGAGCTGTTTTTT
cdr3_aa: CASSFNGQGNTGELFF

d_call: .
v_call: TRBV30
j_call: TRBJ1-3
clone_size: .
cdr3_nt: TGTGCCTGGAGGTTGGAAAACACCATATATTTT
cdr3_aa: CAWRLENTIYF

d_call: .
v_call: TRBV5-1
j_call: TRBJ2-1
clone_size: once
cdr3_nt: TGCGCCAGCAGCTTTAGGGTAGGCTACAATGAGCAGTTCTTC
cdr3_aa: CASSFRVGYNEQFF

d_call: TRBD1
v_call: TRBV5-6
j_call: TRBJ2-7
clone_size: .
cdr3_nt: TGTGCCAGCAGCATTCGGGACAGGGGATACTACGAGCAGTACTTC
cdr3_aa: CASSIRDRGYYEQYF

d_call: .
v_call: TRBV30
j_call: TRBJ2-7
clone_size: once
cdr3_nt: TGTGCCTGGAGTGTATTTAGCGGCGGCTCCTACGAGCAGTACTTC
cdr3_aa: CAWSVFSGGSYEQYF

d_call: .
v_call: TRBV5-4
j_call: TRBJ2-5
clone_size: .
cdr3_nt: TGTGCCAGCAGCTTCTCTGTAGGCCAAGAGACCCAGTACTTC
cdr3_aa: CASSFSVGQETQYF

d_call: .
v_call: TRBV30
j_call: TRBJ1-5
clone_size: .
cdr3_nt: TGTGCCTGGAGGGGGGAGGACCAGCCCCAGCATTTT
cdr3_aa: CAWRGEDQPQHF

d_call: .
v_call: TRBV7-8
j_call: TRBJ2-7
clone_size: .
cdr3_nt: TGTGCCAGCAGCTTAGAGTCGACTACCGGCGAGCAGTACTTC
cdr3_aa: CASSLESTTGEQYF

d_call: .
v_call: TRBV28
j_call: TRBJ2-7
clone_size: many
cdr3_nt: TGTGCCAGCACCACGGCGGGCGGCGAGCAGTACTTC
cdr3_aa: CASTTAGGEQYF

d_call: .
v_call: TRBV9
j_call: TRBJ2-7
clone_size: few
cdr3_nt: TGTGCCAGCAGCGTAAACACGGGAGTAAATGAGCAGTACTTC
cdr3_aa: CASSVNTGVNEQYF

d_call: .
v_call: TRBV6-6
j_call: TRBJ1-6
clone_size: many
cdr3_nt: TGTGCCAGCAGGGTCGGGGACTCACCCCTCCACTTT
cdr3_aa: CASRVGDSPLHF

d_call: TRBD1
v_call: TRBV29-1
j_call: TRBJ2-5
clone_size: many
cdr3_nt: TGCAGCGTATCTTGGTCGGGACAGGGGAGTAAAGAGACCCAGTACTTC
cdr3_aa: CSVSWSGQGSKETQYF

d_call: .
v_call: TRBV7-9
j_call: TRBJ1-1
clone_size: many
cdr3_nt: TGTGCCAGCAGCTTACGGAGGGCCCTGGGGGCTGAAGCTTTCTTT
cdr3_aa: CASSLRRALGAEAFF

d_call: TRBD1
v_call: TRBV11-2
j_call: TRBJ2-4
clone_size: few
cdr3_nt: TGTGCCAGCAGCCCAGGGGGCTGGGGAAACATTCAGTACTTC
cdr3_aa: CASSPGGWGNIQYF

d_call: .
v_call: TRBV30
j_call: TRBJ2-5
clone_size: .
cdr3_nt: TGTGCCTGGAGTAAACCTGGGACCCAGTTTGGAGAGACCCAGTACTTC
cdr3_aa: CAWSKPGTQFGETQYF

d_call: TRBD2
v_call: TRBV9
j_call: TRBJ2-1
clone_size: few
cdr3_nt: TGTGCCAGCAGCGCCGGACTAGCGGGCGGCAATGAGCAGTTCTTC
cdr3_aa: CASSAGLAGGNEQFF

d_call: .
v_call: TRBV4-3
j_call: TRBJ2-7
clone_size: .
cdr3_nt: TGCGCCAGCAGCCAAGGTCAGCGAGGTGAGCAGTACTTC
cdr3_aa: CASSQGQRGEQYF

d_call: TRBD1
v_call: TRBV5-1
j_call: TRBJ2-1
clone_size: .
cdr3_nt: TGCGCCAGCAGCTTGGGGGACAGATCCCCCAATGAGCAGTTCTTC
cdr3_aa: CASSLGDRSPNEQFF

d_call: .
v_call: TRBV7-7
j_call: TRBJ2-2
clone_size: .
cdr3_nt: TGTGCCAGCAGCTTAGCTCTAGCCGGTGCCGGGGAGCTGTTTTTT
cdr3_aa: CASSLALAGAGELFF

d_call: .
v_call: TRBV11-2
j_call: TRBJ1-4
clone_size: many
cdr3_nt: TGTGCCAGCAGCGACACCAGGGGAGGGAATGAAAAACTGTTTTTT
cdr3_aa: CASSDTRGGNEKLFF

d_call: .
v_call: TRBV7-9
j_call: TRBJ2-5
clone_size: .
cdr3_nt: TGTGCCAGCAGCTCAGAAGAGACCCAGTACTTC
cdr3_aa: CASSSEETQYF

d_call: TRBD2
v_call: TRBV28
j_call: TRBJ2-5
clone_size: .
cdr3_nt: TGTGCCAGCAGTTTTTCTTTGCGGGAGCAGTACTTC
cdr3_aa: CASSFSLREQYF

d_call: TRBD2
v_call: TRBV7-3
j_call: TRBJ2-1
clone_size: .
cdr3_nt: TGTGCCAGCAGCTCTAGCGGGCCTTACAATGAGCAGTTCTTC
cdr3_aa: CASSSSGPYNEQFF

d_call: .
v_call: TRBV7-3
j_call: TRBJ1-4
clone_size: .
cdr3_nt: TGTGCCAGCAGCTTAACCTTTAGGACAGTAAATGAAAAACTGTTTTTT
cdr3_aa: CASSLTFRTVNEKLFF

d_call: TRBD1
v_call: TRBV7-9
j_call: TRBJ1-2
clone_size: .
cdr3_nt: TGTGCCAGCAGCTTGGGACAGCCGAGAGGAGGCTACACCTTC
cdr3_aa: CASSLGQPRGGYTF

d_call: TRBD2
v_call: TRBV10-3
j_call: TRBJ2-7
clone_size: many
cdr3_nt: TGTGCCATCAGGGACCCGGGAGGCTACGAGCAGTACTTC
cdr3_aa: CAIRDPGGYEQYF

d_call: .
v_call: TRBV29-1
j_call: TRBJ2-2
clone_size: .
cdr3_nt: TGCAGCGTTGAAAAGGTGGGGGGCACCGGGGAGCTGTTTTTT
cdr3_aa: CSVEKVGGTGELFF

d_call: .
v_call: TRBV7-9
j_call: TRBJ1-4
clone_size: .
cdr3_nt: TGTGCCAGCAGCTTAGAAGGCAGGAGTGAAAAACTGTTTTTT
cdr3_aa: CASSLEGRSEKLFF

d_call: .
v_call: TRBV4-1
j_call: TRBJ2-7
clone_size: once
cdr3_nt: TGCGTCAGCAGCCAACTAGTGGGGTACGAGCAGCACTTT
cdr3_aa: CVSSQLVGYEQHF

d_call: TRBD1
v_call: TRBV28
j_call: TRBJ1-1
clone_size: many
cdr3_nt: TGTGCCAGCAGAACGGGACAGGGGGCTGAAGCTTTCTTT
cdr3_aa: CASRTGQGAEAFF

d_call: TRBD2
v_call: TRBV9
j_call: TRBJ2-2
clone_size: .
cdr3_nt: TGTGCCAGCAGCCCGTGGGGGACTAGCGGGGAGCTGTTTTTT
cdr3_aa: CASSPWGTSGELFF